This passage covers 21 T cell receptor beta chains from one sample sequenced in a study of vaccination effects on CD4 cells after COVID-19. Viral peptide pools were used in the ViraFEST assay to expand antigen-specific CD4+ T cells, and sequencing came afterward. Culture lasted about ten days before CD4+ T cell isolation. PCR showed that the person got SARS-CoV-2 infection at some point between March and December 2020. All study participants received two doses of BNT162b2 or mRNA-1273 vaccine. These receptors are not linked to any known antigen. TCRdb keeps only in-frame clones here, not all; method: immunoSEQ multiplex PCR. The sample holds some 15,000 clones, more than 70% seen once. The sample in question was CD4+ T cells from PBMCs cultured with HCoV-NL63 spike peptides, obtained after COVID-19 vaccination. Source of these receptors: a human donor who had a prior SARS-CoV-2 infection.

The DNA of the CDR3 is TGTGCCACCGAAACGGGACAGGGGCACGAGCAGTACTTC. Encoded protein: CATETGQGHEQYF. The chain recombines TRBV6-6 with TRBJ2-7, with 10 bases matching TRBD1. Trimming cost V 10 bases and J 5 bases; bases outside gene matches: 8. This CDR3 has 13 residues. Germline V CDR1 and CDR2: MNHNY, SVGAGI (reference sequence).

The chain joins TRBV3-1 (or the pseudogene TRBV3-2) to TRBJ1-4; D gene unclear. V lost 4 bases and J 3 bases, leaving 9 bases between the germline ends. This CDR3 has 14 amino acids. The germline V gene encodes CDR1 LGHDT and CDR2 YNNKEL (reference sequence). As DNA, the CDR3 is TGTGCCAGCAGCCGGGCAGCGGCTAATGAAAAACTGTTTTTT. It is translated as CASSRAAANEKLFF.

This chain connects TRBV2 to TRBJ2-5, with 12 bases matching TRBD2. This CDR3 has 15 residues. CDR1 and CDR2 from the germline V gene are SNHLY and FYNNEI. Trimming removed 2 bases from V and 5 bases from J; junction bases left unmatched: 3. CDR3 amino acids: CASSELLAGGETQYF. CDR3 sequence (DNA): TGTGCCAGCAGTGAATTACTAGCGGGGGGTGAGACCCAGTACTTC.

CDR3 loop: CSVSLGVLASNEQFF. CDR3 nucleotides: TGCAGCGTCTCGCTAGGGGTTTTGGCAAGCAATGAGCAGTTCTTC. The J gene is TRBJ2-1, the V gene TRBV29-1, with D possibly TRBD1 on 5 matching bases. CDR1 and CDR2 (germline): SQVTM, ANQGSEA. The CDR3 extends over 15 amino acids. The ends were cut back, 6 bases at V and 6 bases at J, with 21 bases in the middle.

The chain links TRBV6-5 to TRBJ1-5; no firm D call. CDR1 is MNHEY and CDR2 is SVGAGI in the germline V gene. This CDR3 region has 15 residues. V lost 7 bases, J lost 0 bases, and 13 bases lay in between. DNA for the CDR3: TGTGCCAGCACTGGCTCGGCACATAGCAATCAGCCCCAGCATTTT. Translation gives CASTGSAHSNQPQHF.

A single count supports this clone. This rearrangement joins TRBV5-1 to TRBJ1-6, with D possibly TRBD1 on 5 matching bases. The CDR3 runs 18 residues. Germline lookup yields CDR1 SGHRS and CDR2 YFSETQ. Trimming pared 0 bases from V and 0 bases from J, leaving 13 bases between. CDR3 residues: CASSLELIDSSYNSPLHF. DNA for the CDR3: TGCGCCAGCAGCTTGGAATTAATCGACAGCTCCTATAATTCACCCCTCCACTTT. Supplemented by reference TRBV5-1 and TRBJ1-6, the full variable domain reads KAGVTQTPRYLIKTRGQQVTLSCSPISGHRSVSWYQQTPGQGLQFLFEYFSETQRNKGNFPGRFSGRQFSNSRSEMNVSTLELGDSALYLCASSLELIDSSYNSPLHFGNGTRLTVT.

The CDR3 DNA sequence: TGTGCCAGCTCCCCGACTAGCGGGGGGACCGAGCAGTACTTC. It codes for CASSPTSGGTEQYF. The chain joins TRBV18 to TRBJ2-7; 13 bases are a match to TRBD2. Germline CDR1 KGHSH, CDR2 LQKENI. The J segment lost 6 bases and the V segment lost 6 bases, leaving 5 bases of the junction unmatched. The CDR3 is made up of 14 amino acids.

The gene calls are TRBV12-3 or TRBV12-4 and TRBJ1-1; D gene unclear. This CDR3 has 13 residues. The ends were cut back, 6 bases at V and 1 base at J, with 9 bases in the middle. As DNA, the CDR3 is TGTGCCAGCAGGGGCAGTAAGAACACTGAAGCTTTCTTT. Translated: CASRGSKNTEAFF.

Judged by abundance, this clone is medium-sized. The DNA of the CDR3 is TGTGCCACCAGTGGCGCGAGAGCAAGCACAGATACGCAGTATTTT. Protein product: CATSGARASTDTQYF. The chain recombines TRBV24-1 with TRBJ2-3; D unclear. Germline CDR1 and CDR2: KGHDR and SFDVKD. The CDR3 spans 15 residues. The V and J ends lost 5 bases and 0 bases respectively, with 11 bases between them.

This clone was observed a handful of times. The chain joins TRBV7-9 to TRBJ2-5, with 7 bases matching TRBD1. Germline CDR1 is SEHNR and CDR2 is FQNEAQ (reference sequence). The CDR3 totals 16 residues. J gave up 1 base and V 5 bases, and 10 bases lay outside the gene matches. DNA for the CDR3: TGTGCCAGCAGCCTAGGAAGGACAGGAAGCCAAGAGACCCAGTACTTC. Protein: CASSLGRTGSQETQYF. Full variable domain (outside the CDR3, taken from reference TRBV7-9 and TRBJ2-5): DTGVSQNPRHKITKRGQNVTFRCDPISEHNRLYWYRQTLGQGPEFLTYFQNEAQLEKSRLLSDRFSAERPKGSFSTLEIQRTEQGDSAMYLCASSLGRTGSQETQYFGPGTRLLVL.

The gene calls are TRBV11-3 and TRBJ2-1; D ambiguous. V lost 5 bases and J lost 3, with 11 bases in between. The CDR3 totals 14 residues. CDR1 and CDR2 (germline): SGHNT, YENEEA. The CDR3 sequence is CASSSRASYNEQFF. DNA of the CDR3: TGTGCCAGCAGCAGCCGTGCTAGCTACAATGAGCAGTTCTTC.

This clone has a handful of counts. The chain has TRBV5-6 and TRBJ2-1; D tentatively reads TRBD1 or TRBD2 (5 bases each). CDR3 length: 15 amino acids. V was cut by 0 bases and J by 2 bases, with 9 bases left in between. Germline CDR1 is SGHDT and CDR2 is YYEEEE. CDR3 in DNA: TGTGCCAGCAGCTTGGCAGGGAGCACCTACAATGAGCAGTTCTTC. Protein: CASSLAGSTYNEQFF.

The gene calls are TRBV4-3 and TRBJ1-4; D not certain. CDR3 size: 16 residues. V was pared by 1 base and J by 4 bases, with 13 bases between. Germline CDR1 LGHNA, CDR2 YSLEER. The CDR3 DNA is TGCGCCAGCAGCCAAGGTCTCTCGGGATATAATGAAAAACTGTTTTTT. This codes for CASSQGLSGYNEKLFF.

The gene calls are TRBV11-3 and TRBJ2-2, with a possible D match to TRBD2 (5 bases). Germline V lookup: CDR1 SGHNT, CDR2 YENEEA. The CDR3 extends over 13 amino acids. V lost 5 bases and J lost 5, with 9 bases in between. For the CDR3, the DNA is TGTGCCAGCAGCCACCTAGCTACCGGGGAGCTGTTTTTT. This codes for CASSHLATGELFF.

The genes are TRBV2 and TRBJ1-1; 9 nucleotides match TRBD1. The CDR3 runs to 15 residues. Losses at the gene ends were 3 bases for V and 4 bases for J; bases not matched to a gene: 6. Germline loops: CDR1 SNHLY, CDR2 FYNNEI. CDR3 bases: TGTGCCAGCAGTGAGGACAGGGGCAGGGGCACTGAAGCTTTCTTT. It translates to CASSEDRGRGTEAFF.

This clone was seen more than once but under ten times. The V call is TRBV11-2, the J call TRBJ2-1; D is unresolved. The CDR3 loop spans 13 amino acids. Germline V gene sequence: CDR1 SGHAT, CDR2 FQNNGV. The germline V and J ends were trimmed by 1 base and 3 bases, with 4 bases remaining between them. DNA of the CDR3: TGTGCCAGCAGCTTAGGGGACTACAATGAGCAGTTCTTC. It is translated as CASSLGDYNEQFF. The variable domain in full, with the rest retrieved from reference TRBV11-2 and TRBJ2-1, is EAGVAQSPRYKIIEKRQSVAFWCNPISGHATLYWYQQILGQGPKLLIQFQNNGVVDDSQLPKDRFSAERLKGVDSTLKIQPAKLEDSAVYLCASSLGDYNEQFFGPGTRLTVL.

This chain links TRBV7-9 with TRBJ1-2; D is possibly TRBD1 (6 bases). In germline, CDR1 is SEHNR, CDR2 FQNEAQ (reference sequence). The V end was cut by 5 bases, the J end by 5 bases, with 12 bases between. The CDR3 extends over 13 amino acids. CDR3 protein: CASSIHREYGYTF. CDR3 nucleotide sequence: TGTGCCAGCAGCATTCACAGGGAATATGGCTACACCTTC. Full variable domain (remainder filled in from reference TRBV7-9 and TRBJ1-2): DTGVSQNPRHKITKRGQNVTFRCDPISEHNRLYWYRQTLGQGPEFLTYFQNEAQLEKSRLLSDRFSAERPKGSFSTLEIQRTEQGDSAMYLCASSIHREYGYTFGSGTRLTVV.

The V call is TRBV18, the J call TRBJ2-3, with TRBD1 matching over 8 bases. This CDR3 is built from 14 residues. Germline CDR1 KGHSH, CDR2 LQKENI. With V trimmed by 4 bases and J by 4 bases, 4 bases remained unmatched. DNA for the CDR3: TGTGCCAGCTCACTGGACAGGGACGCAGATACGCAGTATTTT. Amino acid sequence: CASSLDRDADTQYF.

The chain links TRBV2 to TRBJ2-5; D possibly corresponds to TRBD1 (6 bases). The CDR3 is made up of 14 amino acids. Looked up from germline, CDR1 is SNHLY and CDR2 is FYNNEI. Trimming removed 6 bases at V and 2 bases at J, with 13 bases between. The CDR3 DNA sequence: TGTGCCAGCAGAAACAGGGACCGGCAAGAGACCCAGTACTTC. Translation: CASRNRDRQETQYF.

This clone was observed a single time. CDR3: CASSLGGRGETQYF. CDR3 coding DNA: TGTGCCAGCAGCTTAGGCGGGAGGGGAGAGACCCAGTACTTC. The chain couples TRBV7-3 to TRBJ2-5, with 9 bases matching TRBD2. V lost 2 bases to trimming and J lost 4 bases; unmatched junction nucleotides: 2. The CDR3 covers 14 residues. Germline CDR1 is SGHTA and CDR2 is FQGTGA. Full variable domain (missing parts from reference TRBV7-3 and TRBJ2-5): GAGVSQTPSNKVTEKGKYVELRCDPISGHTALYWYRQSLGQGPEFLIYFQGTGAADDSGLPNDRFFAVRPEGSVSTLKIQRTERGDSAVYLCASSLGGRGETQYFGPGTRLLVL.

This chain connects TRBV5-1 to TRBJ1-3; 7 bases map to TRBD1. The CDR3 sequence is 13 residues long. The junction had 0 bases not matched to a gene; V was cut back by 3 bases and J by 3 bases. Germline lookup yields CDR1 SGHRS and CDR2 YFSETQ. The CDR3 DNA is TGCGCCAGCAGCTGGGACAGTGGAAACACCATATATTTT. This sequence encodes CASSWDSGNTIYF.